This T cell receptor (beta chain) was captured in a study of T cells in Graves' hyperthyroidism and ophthalmopathy. Study-wide results and limits: A 13 V-J signature model discriminated ophthalmopathy versus stable hyperthyroidism. Ophthalmopathy was predicted by the model a median of approximately 6 months ahead of onset.

TCR beta CDR3 sequences were amplified from RNA transcripts. During a first-round RT-PCR of the TCR CDR3, the HTBI primer set was used. Each CDR3 protein is one row after TCRdb ran MiXCR on the multiplex PCR reads. The data show 400,000 or so distinct CDR3 sequences, with roughly 15% seen just once and roughly 19% held by the top ten. This clonotype has more than one count but fewer than ten. Its antigen remains unknown. Each person with ophthalmopathy scored at least 3 on the Clinical Activity Score, reached NOSPECS grade 4 or higher, and had been ill under 3 months. The PBMCs studied were ones that came from 9 to 10 ml fresh peripheral blood. CDR3 length: 15 residues. Trimming left V 4 bases short and J 1 base short, with 14 bases between. Germline loops: CDR1 SGDLS, CDR2 YYNGEE.

The clonotype originates from a woman in her fifties or sixties with Graves' ophthalmopathy. The material sequenced was blood. The V and J genes are TRBV9 and TRBJ2-5; D uncertain. Here the CDR3 reads CASSPRGRLQETQYF. DNA of the CDR3: TGTGCCAGCAGCCCCCGTGGACGGCTCCAAGAGACCCAGTACTTC.